A selection of T cell receptor beta chains follows, all from one sample in a study of T cell changes during pregnancy in multiple sclerosis. Using immunoSEQ multiplex PCR, the repertoire was profiled, and TCRdb retains in-frame clones only, with some absent. The data contain roughly 20,000 clones, around 85% of them singletons. Sequenced material: CD8+ T cells from peripheral blood mononuclear cells, taken after pregnancy. The receptors shown here come from a female donor in good health, enrolled as a control in a pregnancy study. Both conserved end residues are part of each CDR3. A D gene is named only where the DNA matches it firmly. Clone sizes are given selectively: once, few, many, or a class where the clone is expanded.

v_gene: TRBV6-1
d_gene: TRBD2
len: 15
abundance: .
j_gene: TRBJ2-1
CDR3nt: TGTGCCAGCAGTGTACGACGGGAGGATTACAATGAGCAGTTCTTC
CDR3aa: CASSVRREDYNEQFF

v_gene: TRBV19
d_gene: TRBD1
len: 14
abundance: .
j_gene: TRBJ1-3
CDR3nt: TGTGCCATCCGGGACAGGGGACACGGAAACACCATATATTTT
CDR3aa: CAIRDRGHGNTIYF

v_gene: TRBV29-1
d_gene: .
len: 13
abundance: .
j_gene: TRBJ1-1
CDR3nt: TGCAGCGCTCGGGAGGGTCTGAACACTGAAGCTTTCTTT
CDR3aa: CSAREGLNTEAFF

v_gene: TRBV6-5
d_gene: .
len: 13
abundance: .
j_gene: TRBJ1-1
CDR3nt: TGTGCCAGCAGTGGGCTCGAGAACACTGAAGCTTTCTTT
CDR3aa: CASSGLENTEAFF

v_gene: TRBV4-1
d_gene: .
len: 13
abundance: .
j_gene: TRBJ2-7
CDR3nt: TGCGCCAGCAGCCAAGGGAGTGGCTACGAGCAGTACTTC
CDR3aa: CASSQGSGYEQYF

v_gene: TRBV11-2
d_gene: .
len: 14
abundance: .
j_gene: TRBJ1-2
CDR3nt: TGTGCCAGCAGCTTAGATGGGCAGGGTTATGGCTACACCTTC
CDR3aa: CASSLDGQGYGYTF

v_gene: TRBV20-1
d_gene: .
len: 11
abundance: .
j_gene: TRBJ2-7
CDR3nt: TGCAGTGCTAGGGAACCGGGACACACGCACTTC
CDR3aa: CSAREPGHTHF

v_gene: TRBV28
d_gene: .
len: 14
abundance: .
j_gene: TRBJ1-6
CDR3nt: TGTGCCAGCACCCCTTCGGGTCCTAATTCACCCCTCCACTTT
CDR3aa: CASTPSGPNSPLHF

v_gene: TRBV7-2
d_gene: TRBD2
len: 15
abundance: .
j_gene: TRBJ2-2
CDR3nt: TGTGCCAGCAGCCCCGAGCGGGGGGGCCCCGGGGAGCTGTTTTTT
CDR3aa: CASSPERGGPGELFF

v_gene: TRBV19
d_gene: .
len: 13
abundance: .
j_gene: TRBJ2-5
CDR3nt: TGTGCCAGTAGTAGCACTACCCAAGAGACCCAGTACTTC
CDR3aa: CASSSTTQETQYF

v_gene: TRBV28
d_gene: .
len: 11
abundance: .
j_gene: TRBJ1-1
CDR3nt: TGTGCCAGCAGTTTCCGGGTTGAAGCTTTCTTT
CDR3aa: CASSFRVEAFF

v_gene: TRBV15
d_gene: TRBD2
len: 17
abundance: .
j_gene: TRBJ2-2
CDR3nt: TGTGCCACCAGCAGTTTGCCGGCGGGAGGGAACACCGGGGAGCTGTTTTTT
CDR3aa: CATSSLPAGGNTGELFF

v_gene: TRBV12-5
d_gene: TRBD1
len: 15
abundance: few
j_gene: TRBJ2-7
CDR3nt: TGTGCTAGTGGCCGAACGGGACAGAGCTCCTACGAGCAGTACTTC
CDR3aa: CASGRTGQSSYEQYF

v_gene: TRBV11-2
d_gene: .
len: 16
abundance: .
j_gene: TRBJ2-1
CDR3nt: TGTGCCAGCAGCCGGCTGGCGGCAGGGTCTGTGAATGAGCAGTTCTTC
CDR3aa: CASSRLAAGSVNEQFF

v_gene: TRBV29-1
d_gene: TRBD1
len: 13
abundance: .
j_gene: TRBJ2-1
CDR3nt: TGCAGCGAAGGGACAGGGGTTGGGAATGAGCAGTTCTTC
CDR3aa: CSEGTGVGNEQFF

v_gene: TRBV2
d_gene: .
len: 14
abundance: .
j_gene: TRBJ1-1
CDR3nt: TGTGCCAGCAGTGACCCCAGTATGAACACTGAAGCTTTCTTT
CDR3aa: CASSDPSMNTEAFF

v_gene: TRBV19
d_gene: .
len: 17
abundance: .
j_gene: TRBJ2-2
CDR3nt: TGTGCCAGTAGTCCCATGGGGGCTGGAGTCGGAACCGGGGAGCTGTTTTTT
CDR3aa: CASSPMGAGVGTGELFF